The 18 T cell receptor beta chains below all came from one sample that was sequenced in a study of T cells in Graves' hyperthyroidism and ophthalmopathy. Amplified regions were TCR beta CDR3 sequences from RNA transcripts. The TCR CDR3 was amplified in a first-round RT-PCR using the HTBI primer set. TCRdb ran MiXCR on the multiplex PCR reads and lists one entry per CDR3 protein. The table shows hundreds of thousands of distinct CDR3 sequences, with 12% to 15% occurring only once. Sequencing input: blood. The receptors stem from a woman aged 18-30 years with Graves' hyperthyroidism.

This clonotype was found many times. The rearrangement links TRBV6-5 to TRBJ2-2; TRBD2 is a possible D gene (7 bases). CDR3 length: 20 residues. V shed 0 bases and J shed 0 bases, with 20 bases lying between them. Looked up from germline, CDR1 is MNHEY and CDR2 is SVGAGI. CDR3 protein: CASSYSKGGGPASNTGELFF. In DNA form, the CDR3 reads TGTGCCAGCAGTTACTCGAAGGGGGGGGGCCCCGCTTCGAACACCGGGGAGCTGTTTTTT.

This clonotype was found many times. V gene TRBV30 combines with J gene TRBJ2-7; 9 bases map to TRBD1. CDR1 and CDR2 from the germline V gene are GTSNPN and SVGIG (reference sequence). The CDR3 has 14 amino acids. V was pared by 1 base and J by 0 bases, with 1 base of the junction left unmatched. The CDR3 DNA sequence: TGTGCCTGGAGTGGGGACAGGGACTCCTACGAGCAGTACTTC. This translates into CAWSGDRDSYEQYF.

A few counts support this clonotype. The V call is TRBV4-2, the J call TRBJ2-1; D is perhaps TRBD1 (5 bases). Germline-derived CDR1 and CDR2 are LGHNA and YNFKEQ. V lost 0 bases and J lost 10, with 19 bases in between. This CDR3 is 16 amino acids long. This CDR3 is CASSQERGFLPGEQFF. Written as DNA, the CDR3 is TGTGCCAGCAGCCAAGAGCGAGGATTCCTACCAGGGGAGCAGTTCTTC.

The gene calls are TRBV4-1 and TRBJ2-3; D is undetermined. CDR1 MGHRA and CDR2 YSYEKL come from the germline V gene. V was pared by 4 bases and J by 0 bases, with 11 bases between. This CDR3 spans 15 amino acids. CDR3 amino acids: CASSRNLPSTDTQYF. CDR3 DNA: TGCGCCAGCAGCCGAAATCTTCCTAGCACAGATACGCAGTATTTT.

The V and J genes are TRBV6-1 and TRBJ2-4; maybe TRBD1 (6 bases). V dropped 5 bases and J dropped 1 base, with 12 bases sitting between them. The germline V gene has CDR1 MNHNS and CDR2 SASEGT. The CDR3 is 15 residues long. CDR3 in DNA: TGTGCCAGCAGTACAGGGTTCCCGGCCAAAAACATTCAGTACTTC. This encodes CASSTGFPAKNIQYF.

This clonotype was seen repeatedly, ten times or more. This chain links TRBV2 with TRBJ1-6; 7 bases match TRBD1. CDR1 and CDR2 from the germline V gene are SNHLY and FYNNEI. Unmatched junction bases numbered 3, after V lost 4 bases and J lost 9 bases. The CDR3 contains 13 residues. CDR3 region: CASSGTGVSPLHF. In DNA, the CDR3 is TGTGCCAGCAGTGGTACAGGGGTTTCACCCCTCCACTTT.

The J gene is TRBJ2-7, the V gene TRBV29-1; no clear D. The end of the DNA aligns better with TRBJ2-1, so the J call may be wrong. The CDR3 length is 12 residues. The germline CDR1 and CDR2 sequences are SQVTM and ANQGSEA. The CDR3 coding sequence is TGCAGCGTTGTAACAGACTCCTACGAGCAGTTCTTC. Amino acids: CSVVTDSYEQFF.

The sample holds one count of this clonotype. This chain connects TRBV4-2 to TRBJ2-2, with TRBD2 matching 9 bases. Germline assignment: CDR1 LGHNA and CDR2 YNFKEQ. The CDR3 runs to 18 residues. V was clipped by 0 bases and J by 7 bases; unmatched bases: 12. The CDR3 bases are TGTGCCAGCAGCCAAGAGAACGGGGCTAGCGGGATTCTCGGGGAGCTGTTTTTT. Amino acid sequence: CASSQENGASGILGELFF.

At least ten counts were recorded for this clonotype. This chain links TRBV3-1 with TRBJ1-1, with D perhaps TRBD1 (6 bases). CDR1 and CDR2 (germline): LGHDT, YNNKEL (reference sequence). The CDR3 has 15 residues. Trimming stripped 1 base from V and 2 bases from J, with 11 bases between. The DNA for the CDR3 is TGTGCCAGCAGCCAAGTTCCGGGGGCAAACACTGAAGCTTTCTTT. This gives the protein CASSQVPGANTEAFF. Full variable domain (missing parts from reference TRBV3-1 and TRBJ1-1): DTAVSQTPKYLVTQMGNDKSIKCEQNLGHDTMYWYKQDSKKFLKIMFSYNNKELIINETVPNRFSPKSPDKAHLNLHINSLELGDSAVYFCASSQVPGANTEAFFGQGTRLTVV.

J is TRBJ2-5 and V is TRBV6-1; D not certain. This CDR3 comprises 14 residues. Germline V gives CDR1 MNHNS, CDR2 SASEGT. The V end was cut by 6 bases, the J end by 5 bases, with 16 bases between. The CDR3 region is CASRPSSVWETQYF. CDR3 nucleotides: TGTGCCAGCAGACCCTCGAGCGTTTGGGAGACCCAGTACTTC.

This clonotype was observed a few times. V usage is TRBV19 and J usage is TRBJ2-7; 9 bases agree with TRBD2. The CDR3 loop spans 14 amino acids. CDR1 LNHDA and CDR2 SQIVND come from the germline V gene (reference sequence). The V segment lost 6 bases and the J segment 6 bases; nucleotides outside the gene matches: 9. The CDR3 loop is CASSETSGGGEQYF. The CDR3 coding sequence is TGTGCCAGTAGCGAGACTAGCGGAGGCGGCGAGCAGTACTTC.

The rearrangement uses TRBV20-1 and TRBJ2-7, with 9 bases fitting TRBD1. Germline V gene data show CDR1 as DFQATT and CDR2 as SNEGSKA (reference sequence). The CDR3 has 13 residues. With 3 bases clipped from V and 2 bases from J, the junction kept 2 bases outside the gene matches. Here the CDR3 DNA reads TGCAGTGCTAGGGGGACAGGGACCTACGAGCAGTACTTC. Protein sequence: CSARGTGTYEQYF.

The chain joins TRBV6-2 or TRBV6-3 to TRBJ1-2; D uncertain. CDR1 and CDR2 (germline): MNHEY, SVGEGT. Trimming pared 6 bases from V and 2 bases from J, leaving 4 bases between. The length of the CDR3 is 11 residues. The CDR3, as DNA: TGTGCCAGCAGCAACAACTATGGCTACACCTTC. It translates to CASSNNYGYTF.

This clonotype has a handful of counts. The chain combines TRBV3-1 with TRBJ1-2, with TRBD1 as a possible D gene (5 bases). V was trimmed by 9 bases and J by 4 bases, leaving 21 bases between them. The CDR3 sequence is 15 residues long. Germline V lookup: CDR1 LGHDT, CDR2 YNNKEL (reference sequence). The chain's CDR3 is CARFGTVGFLYGYTF. CDR3 DNA sequence: TGTGCCAGATTCGGGACGGTGGGATTTCTCTATGGCTACACCTTC.

This clonotype was counted at least ten times. The J gene is TRBJ2-7, the V gene TRBV27; D is perhaps TRBD1 (6 bases). The V gene lost 8 bases and the J gene lost 5 bases, with 16 bases spanning the gap. The CDR3 has 13 residues. The germline gives CDR1 MNHEY, CDR2 SMNVEV (reference sequence). The CDR3 DNA follows: TGTGCCAGCGGACGGACAGTTTACGACGAGCAGTACTTC. Its protein is CASGRTVYDEQYF.

The CDR3 nucleotides read TGTGCCAGCAGCCACGGCGGGGGACGGAACAATCAGCCCCAGCATTTT. Translating gives CASSHGGGRNNQPQHF. V is TRBV6-1 and J is TRBJ1-5; D perhaps matches TRBD1 (5 bases). Deletions cut 6 bases from V and 3 bases from J, with 18 bases between. Germline assignment: CDR1 MNHNS and CDR2 SASEGT. This CDR3 has 16 amino acids.

This clonotype occurred many times. The chain joins TRBV2 to TRBJ2-7, with 8 bases that match TRBD1. The V segment lost 2 bases and the J segment 5 bases; nucleotides outside the gene matches: 8. Germline loops: CDR1 SNHLY, CDR2 FYNNEI. CDR3 length equals 15 residues. The CDR3: CASSEYQGAQDEQYF. The CDR3 DNA is TGTGCCAGCAGTGAATACCAGGGGGCGCAGGACGAGCAGTACTTC. Based on the CDR3 plus reference TRBV2 and TRBJ2-7, the full variable domain is EPEVTQTPSHQVTQMGQEVILRCVPISNHLYFYWYRQILGQKVEFLVSFYNNEISEKSEIFDDQFSVERPDGSNFTLKIRSTKLEDSAMYFCASSEYQGAQDEQYFGPGTRLTVT.

With regard to this clonotype: A read error may account for a junction end that differs from germline. The rearrangement uses TRBV2 and TRBJ2-7; TRBD1 agrees at 8 bases. This CDR3 region has 13 residues. Germline values: CDR1 SNHLY, CDR2 FYNNEI. CDR3 nucleotide sequence: TGTGCCGACCGAGACAGGGGCTCCCACGAGCAGTACTTC. Its translation: CADRDRGSHEQYF.